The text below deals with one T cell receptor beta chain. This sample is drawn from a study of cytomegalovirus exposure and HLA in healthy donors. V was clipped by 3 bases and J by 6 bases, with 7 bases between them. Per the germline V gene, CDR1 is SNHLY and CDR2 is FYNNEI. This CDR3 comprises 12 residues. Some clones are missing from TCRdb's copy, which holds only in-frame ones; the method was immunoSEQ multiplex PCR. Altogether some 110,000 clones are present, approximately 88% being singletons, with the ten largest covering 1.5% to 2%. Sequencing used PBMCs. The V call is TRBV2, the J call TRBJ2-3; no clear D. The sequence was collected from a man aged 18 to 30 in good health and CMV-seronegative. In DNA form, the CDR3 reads TGTGCCAGCAGTGACAGGTCGGATACGCAGTATTTT. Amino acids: CASSDRSDTQYF.